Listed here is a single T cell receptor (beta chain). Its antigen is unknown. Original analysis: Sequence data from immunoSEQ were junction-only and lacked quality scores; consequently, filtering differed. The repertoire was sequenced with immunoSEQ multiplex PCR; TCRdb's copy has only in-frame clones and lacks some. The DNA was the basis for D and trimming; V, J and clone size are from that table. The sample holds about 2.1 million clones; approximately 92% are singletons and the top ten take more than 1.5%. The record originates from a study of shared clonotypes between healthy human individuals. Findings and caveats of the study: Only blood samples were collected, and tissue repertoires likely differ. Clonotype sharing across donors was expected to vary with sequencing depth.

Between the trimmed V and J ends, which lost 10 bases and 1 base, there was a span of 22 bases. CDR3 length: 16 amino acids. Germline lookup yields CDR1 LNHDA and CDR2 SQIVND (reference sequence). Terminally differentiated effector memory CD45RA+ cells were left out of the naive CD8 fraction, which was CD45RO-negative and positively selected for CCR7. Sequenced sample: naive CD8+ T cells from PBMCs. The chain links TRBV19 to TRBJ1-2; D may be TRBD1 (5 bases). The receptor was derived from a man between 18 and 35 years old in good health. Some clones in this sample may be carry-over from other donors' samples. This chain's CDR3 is CATHRGSGRINYGYTF. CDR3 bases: TGTGCCACCCACCGGGGGTCAGGGCGAATTAACTATGGCTACACCTTC.